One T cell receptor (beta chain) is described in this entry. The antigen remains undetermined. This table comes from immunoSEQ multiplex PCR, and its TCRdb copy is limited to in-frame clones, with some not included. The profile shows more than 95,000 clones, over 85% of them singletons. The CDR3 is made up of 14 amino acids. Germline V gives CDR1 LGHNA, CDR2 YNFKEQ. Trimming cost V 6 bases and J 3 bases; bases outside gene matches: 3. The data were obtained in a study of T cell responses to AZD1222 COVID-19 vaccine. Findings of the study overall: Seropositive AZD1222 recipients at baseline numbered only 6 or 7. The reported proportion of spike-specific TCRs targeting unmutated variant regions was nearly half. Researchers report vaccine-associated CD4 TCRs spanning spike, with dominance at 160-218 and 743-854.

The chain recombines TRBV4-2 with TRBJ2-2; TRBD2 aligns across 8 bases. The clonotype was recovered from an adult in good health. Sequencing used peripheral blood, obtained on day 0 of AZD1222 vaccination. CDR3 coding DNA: TGTGCCAGCAGGCTAGCGGGTCACACCGGGGAGCTGTTTTTT. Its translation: CASRLAGHTGELFF.